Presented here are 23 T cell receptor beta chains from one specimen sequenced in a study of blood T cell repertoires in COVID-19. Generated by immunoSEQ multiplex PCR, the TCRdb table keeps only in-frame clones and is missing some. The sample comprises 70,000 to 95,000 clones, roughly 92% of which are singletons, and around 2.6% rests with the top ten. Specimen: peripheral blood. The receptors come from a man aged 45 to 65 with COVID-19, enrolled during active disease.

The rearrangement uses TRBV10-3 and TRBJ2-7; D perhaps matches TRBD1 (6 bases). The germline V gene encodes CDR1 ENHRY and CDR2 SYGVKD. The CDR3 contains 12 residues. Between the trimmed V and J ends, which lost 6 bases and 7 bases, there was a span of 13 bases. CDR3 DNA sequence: TGTGCCATCAGATTTCGAGGGGGAGAGCAGTACGTC. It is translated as CAIRFRGGEQYV.

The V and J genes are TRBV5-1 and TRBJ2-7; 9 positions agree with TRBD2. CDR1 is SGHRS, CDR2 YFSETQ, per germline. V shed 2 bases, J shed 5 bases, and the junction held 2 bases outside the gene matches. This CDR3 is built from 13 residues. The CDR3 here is CASSLAGGHEQYF. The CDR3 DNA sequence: TGCGCCAGCAGCTTAGCGGGAGGACACGAGCAGTACTTC.

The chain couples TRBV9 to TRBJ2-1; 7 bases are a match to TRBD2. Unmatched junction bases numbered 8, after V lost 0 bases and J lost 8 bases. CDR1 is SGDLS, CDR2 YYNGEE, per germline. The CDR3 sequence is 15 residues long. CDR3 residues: CASSVGGSGIDEQFF. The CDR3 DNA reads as TGTGCCAGCAGCGTAGGCGGGAGCGGTATCGATGAGCAGTTCTTC.

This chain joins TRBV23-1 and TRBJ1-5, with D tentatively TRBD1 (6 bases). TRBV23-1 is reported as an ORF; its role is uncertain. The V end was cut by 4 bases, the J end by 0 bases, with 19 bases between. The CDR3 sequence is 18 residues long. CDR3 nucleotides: TGCGCCAGCAGTCGCGGCAGGGGATGGGGTTATAGCAATCAGCCCCAGCATTTT. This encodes CASSRGRGWGYSNQPQHF.

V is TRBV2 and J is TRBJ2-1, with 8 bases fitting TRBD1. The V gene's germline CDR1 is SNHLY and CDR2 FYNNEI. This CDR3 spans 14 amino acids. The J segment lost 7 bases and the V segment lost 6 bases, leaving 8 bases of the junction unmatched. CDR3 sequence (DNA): TGTGCCAGCAGGGCTGGACAGGGTAGGAATGAGCAGTTCTTC. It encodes CASRAGQGRNEQFF.

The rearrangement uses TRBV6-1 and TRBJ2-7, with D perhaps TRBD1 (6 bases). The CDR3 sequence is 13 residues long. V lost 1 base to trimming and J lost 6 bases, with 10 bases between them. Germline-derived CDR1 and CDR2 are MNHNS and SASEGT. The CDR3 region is CASSEGAGVEQYV. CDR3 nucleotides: TGTGCCAGCAGTGAAGGGGCAGGGGTCGAGCAGTACGTC.

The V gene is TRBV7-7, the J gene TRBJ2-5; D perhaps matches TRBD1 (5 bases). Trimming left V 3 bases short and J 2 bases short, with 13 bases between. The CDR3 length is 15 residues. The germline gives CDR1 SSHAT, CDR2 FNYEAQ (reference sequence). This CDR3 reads CASSFGWTSQETQYF. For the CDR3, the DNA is TGTGCCAGCAGCTTTGGGTGGACAAGTCAAGAGACCCAGTACTTC.

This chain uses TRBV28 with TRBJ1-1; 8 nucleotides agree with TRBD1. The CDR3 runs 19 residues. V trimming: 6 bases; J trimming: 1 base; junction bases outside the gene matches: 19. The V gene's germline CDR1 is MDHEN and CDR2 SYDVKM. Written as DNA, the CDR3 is TGTGCCAGCAGCACCGGGGGAGTAGGGACAGGACTAGGGAACACTGAAGCTTTCTTT. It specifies CASSTGGVGTGLGNTEAFF.

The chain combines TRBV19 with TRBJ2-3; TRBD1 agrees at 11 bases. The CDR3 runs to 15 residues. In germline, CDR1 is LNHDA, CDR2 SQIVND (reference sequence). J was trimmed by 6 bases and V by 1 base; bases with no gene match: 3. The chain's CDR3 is CASSIGTGGADTQYF. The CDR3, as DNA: TGTGCCAGTAGTATAGGGACAGGGGGCGCGGATACGCAGTATTTT.

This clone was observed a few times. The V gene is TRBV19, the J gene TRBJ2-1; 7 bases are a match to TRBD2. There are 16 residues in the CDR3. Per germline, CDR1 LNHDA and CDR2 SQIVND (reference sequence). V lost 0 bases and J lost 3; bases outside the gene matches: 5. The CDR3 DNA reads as TGTGCCAGTAGTATAGATCGCGGGAGATTCTACAATGAGCAGTTCTTC. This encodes CASSIDRGRFYNEQFF.

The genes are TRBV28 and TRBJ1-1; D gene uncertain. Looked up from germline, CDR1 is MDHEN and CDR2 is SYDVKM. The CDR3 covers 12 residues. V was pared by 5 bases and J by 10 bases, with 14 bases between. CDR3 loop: CASSLRVGPAFF. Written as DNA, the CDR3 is TGTGCCAGCAGTCTGCGGGTCGGACCAGCTTTCTTT.

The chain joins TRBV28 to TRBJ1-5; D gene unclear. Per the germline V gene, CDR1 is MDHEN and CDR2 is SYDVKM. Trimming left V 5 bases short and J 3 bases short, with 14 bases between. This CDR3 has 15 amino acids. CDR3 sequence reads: CASSQRQTYNQPQHF. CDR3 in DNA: TGTGCCAGCAGTCAACGACAAACATACAATCAGCCCCAGCATTTT.

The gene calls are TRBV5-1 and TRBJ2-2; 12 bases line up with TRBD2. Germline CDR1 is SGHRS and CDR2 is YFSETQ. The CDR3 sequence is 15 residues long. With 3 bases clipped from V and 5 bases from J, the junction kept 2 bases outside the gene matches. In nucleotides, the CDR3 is TGCGCCAGCAGCTCTGGACTAGCGGGGACCGGGGAGCTGTTTTTT. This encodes CASSSGLAGTGELFF.

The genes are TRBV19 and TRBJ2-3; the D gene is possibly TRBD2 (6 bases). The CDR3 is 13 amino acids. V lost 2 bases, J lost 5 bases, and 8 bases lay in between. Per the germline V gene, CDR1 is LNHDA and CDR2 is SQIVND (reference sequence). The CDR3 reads CASSINGGDTQYF. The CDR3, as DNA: TGTGCCAGTAGTATAAACGGGGGAGATACGCAGTATTTT.

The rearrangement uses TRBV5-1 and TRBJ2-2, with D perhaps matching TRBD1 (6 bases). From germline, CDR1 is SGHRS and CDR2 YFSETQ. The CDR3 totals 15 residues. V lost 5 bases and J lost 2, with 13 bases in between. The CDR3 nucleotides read TGCGCCAGCAGTTCAACCGGGACAAACACCGGGGAGCTGTTTTTT. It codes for CASSSTGTNTGELFF. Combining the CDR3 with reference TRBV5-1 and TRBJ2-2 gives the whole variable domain KAGVTQTPRYLIKTRGQQVTLSCSPISGHRSVSWYQQTPGQGLQFLFEYFSETQRNKGNFPGRFSGRQFSNSRSEMNVSTLELGDSALYLCASSSTGTNTGELFFGEGSRLTVL.

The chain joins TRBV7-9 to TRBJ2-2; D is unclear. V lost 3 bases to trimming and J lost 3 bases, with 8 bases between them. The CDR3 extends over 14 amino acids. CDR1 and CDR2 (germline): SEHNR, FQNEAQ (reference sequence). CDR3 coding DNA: TGTGCCAGCAGCTTTAGTGCGTACACCGGGGAGCTGTTTTTT. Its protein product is CASSFSAYTGELFF.

CDR3 amino acids: CATSDRQGLVYTF. CDR3 nucleotide sequence: TGTGCCACCAGTGATCGACAGGGGTTGGTCTACACCTTC. The chain links TRBV24-1 to TRBJ1-2; 8 nucleotides line up with TRBD1. V dropped 3 bases and J dropped 10; count of bases not matched to a gene: 6. CDR3 size: 13 residues. The germline gives CDR1 KGHDR, CDR2 SFDVKD.

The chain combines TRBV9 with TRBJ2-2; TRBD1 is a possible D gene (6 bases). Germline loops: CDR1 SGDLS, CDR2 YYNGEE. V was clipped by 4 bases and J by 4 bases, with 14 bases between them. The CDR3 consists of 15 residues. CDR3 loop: CASSRQLGATGELFF. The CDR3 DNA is TGTGCCAGCAGCCGCCAGTTGGGGGCCACCGGGGAGCTGTTTTTT.

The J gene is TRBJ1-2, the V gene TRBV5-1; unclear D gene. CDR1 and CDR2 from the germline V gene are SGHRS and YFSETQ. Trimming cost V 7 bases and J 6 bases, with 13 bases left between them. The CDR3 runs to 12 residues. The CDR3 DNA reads TGCGCCAGCGGCTACCAAGCGGATGGCTACACCTTC. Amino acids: CASGYQADGYTF.

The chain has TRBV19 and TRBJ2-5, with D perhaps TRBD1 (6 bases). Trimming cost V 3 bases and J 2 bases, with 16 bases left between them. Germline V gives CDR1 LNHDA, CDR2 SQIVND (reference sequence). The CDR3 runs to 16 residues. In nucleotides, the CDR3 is TGTGCCAGTAGTATCCAGGGGTGGGTTGGTCAAGAGACCCAGTACTTC. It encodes CASSIQGWVGQETQYF.

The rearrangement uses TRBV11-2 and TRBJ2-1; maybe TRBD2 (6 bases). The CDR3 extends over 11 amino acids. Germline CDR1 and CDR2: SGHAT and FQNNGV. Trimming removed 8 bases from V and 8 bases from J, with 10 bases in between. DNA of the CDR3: TGTGCCAGCCGGTGGGGGGATGAGCAGTTCTTC. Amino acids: CASRWGDEQFF.

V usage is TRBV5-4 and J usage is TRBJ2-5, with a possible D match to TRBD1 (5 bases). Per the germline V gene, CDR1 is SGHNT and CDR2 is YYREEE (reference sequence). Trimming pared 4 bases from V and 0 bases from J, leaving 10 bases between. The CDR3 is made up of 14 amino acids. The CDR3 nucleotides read TGTGCCAGCAGCACCAGGGCCCACCAAGAGACCCAGTACTTC. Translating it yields CASSTRAHQETQYF.

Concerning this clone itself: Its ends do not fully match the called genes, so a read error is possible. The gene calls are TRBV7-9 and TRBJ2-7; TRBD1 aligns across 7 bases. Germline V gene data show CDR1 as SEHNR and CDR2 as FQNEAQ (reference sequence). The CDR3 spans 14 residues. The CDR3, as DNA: TGTGCCAGCAGCGCAGGACAGGCCCCCTACAAGCAGTACTTC. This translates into CASSAGQAPYKQYF.